These T cell receptor beta chains were read from a single sample in a study of shared clonotypes between healthy human individuals. The repertoire was sequenced with immunoSEQ multiplex PCR; TCRdb's copy has only in-frame clones and lacks some. The table has around 88,000 clones, over 60% seen once; the top ten hold about half. The sample was memory CD8+ T cells sorted from blood. Receptors were obtained from a man aged 25-45 years in good health. Each CDR3 is given with its conserved first and last residue. D genes are given only for firm matches. A row's size may be missing; if present it is once, few, many or a size class.

TGCGCCAGCAGCCAAGAAACCGCTAACTATGGCTACACCTTC,CASSQETANYGYTF,TRBV4-1,.,TRBJ1-2,.
TGTGCCAGCAGCGCCACACAGGGTTCTGGGGCCAACGTCCTGACTTTC,CASSATQGSGANVLTF,TRBV9,.,TRBJ2-6,.
TGTGCCAGCAGTCCCACTAGTCAGGGGGCAGATACGCAGTATTTT,CASSPTSQGADTQYF,TRBV28,.,TRBJ2-3,TRBD1
TGTGCCAGCAGCTTGGCGGCGGGAGGGCCTCGGAATGAGCAGTTCTTC,CASSLAAGGPRNEQFF,TRBV5-6,.,TRBJ2-1,TRBD2
TGTGCCAGCAGCGGGGACAGGGGAACTACGACTGAAGCTTTCTTT,CASSGDRGTTTEAFF,TRBV5-5,.,TRBJ1-1,TRBD1
TGTGCCAGCTCCGGTGGGGCAACTGGGGCCAACGTCCTGACTTTC,CASSGGATGANVLTF,TRBV6-6,once,TRBJ2-6,.
TGCGCCAGCAGCAGAACAAACTATAATCAACTCTGGGCAACTAATGAAAAACTGTTTTTT,CASSRTNYNQLWATNEKLFF,TRBV5-1,.,TRBJ1-4,.
TGTGCCAGCAGTTTCGCCCTCGGGACTAGCGGGAGTTCCGAGCAGTACTTC,CASSFALGTSGSSEQYF,TRBV27,.,TRBJ2-7,TRBD2
TGTGCCAGCAGCTTAGATGAGGGAGATGGGGAGCAGTACTTC,CASSLDEGDGEQYF,TRBV7-9,.,TRBJ2-7,.
TGTGCCAGCAGCCTTGCTGGTCTAGCACGCTATGGCTACACCTTC,CASSLAGLARYGYTF,TRBV13,many,TRBJ1-2,.
TGTGCCAGCAGCTTAGGCTTGTTGGGGGAGGCCGACTTATATGAGCAGTTCTTC,CASSLGLLGEADLYEQFF,TRBV7-6,.,TRBJ2-1,.
TGTGCCAGCAGCTTGAGGGTAACGGGCGGGGAGCTGTTTTTT,CASSLRVTGGELFF,TRBV7-6,once,TRBJ2-2,.
TGTGCCACCAGCAAAGGGAGGGGACTCGAAAAACTGTTTTTT,CATSKGRGLEKLFF,TRBV15,.,TRBJ1-4,.
TGTGCCAGCAGCTTAACAGGGAACGCTTTCTTT,CASSLTGNAFF,TRBV7-9,.,TRBJ1-1,.
TGTGCCAGCAGCTTTGAGGCTGAAGCTTTCTTT,CASSFEAEAFF,TRBV7-3,.,TRBJ1-1,.
TGCGCCAGCAGCCAAGAGGGGGTAATAAATCAGCCCCAGCATTTT,CASSQEGVINQPQHF,TRBV4-1,.,TRBJ1-5,.
TGTGCCAGTAGTACGCAACACGGGGGGACGGAAGCTTTCTTT,CASSTQHGGTEAFF,TRBV19,.,TRBJ1-1,.
TGTGCCAGCAAGAAGCGGGAGGGCACCGGGGAGCTGTTTTTT,CASKKREGTGELFF,TRBV28,.,TRBJ2-2,TRBD2
TGTGCCAGAAGCTGTAAACCTCAGGGGCTTTGTGGCTACACCTTC,CARSCKPQGLCGYTF,TRBV5-3,.,TRBJ1-2,.
TGTGCCAGCAGTGACGGGACTAGCGGGTTCAATGAGCAGTTCTTC,CASSDGTSGFNEQFF,TRBV6-4,many,TRBJ2-1,TRBD2
TGTGCCAGCAGCGTAGCAGGAGCGAACACTGAAGCTTTCTTT,CASSVAGANTEAFF,TRBV9,.,TRBJ1-1,.
TGTGCCAGCTGCGTCTACGAGCAGTACTTC,CASCVYEQYF,TRBV7-2,.,TRBJ2-7,.
TGTGCCAGCAGTTACGCAGGGCGGGAGAAACTGTTTTTT,CASSYAGREKLFF,TRBV6-6,.,TRBJ1-4,.
TGCAGCGTTGAAAGGCTTGGGGAGCAGTTCTTC,CSVERLGEQFF,TRBV29-1,few,TRBJ2-1,.
TGTGCCAGCAGCTCCAGAAGCGGGAGTGCGGCAGATACGCAGTATTTT,CASSSRSGSAADTQYF,TRBV5-4,.,TRBJ2-3,TRBD2
TGTGCCAGCAGTCTCCAGACAGGGAGCTCCTACGAGCAGTACTTC,CASSLQTGSSYEQYF,TRBV6-1,.,TRBJ2-7,TRBD1
TGCGCCAGCAGCTTGTTGACTAGCGGTACAACCACAGATACGCAGTATTTT,CASSLLTSGTTTDTQYF,TRBV5-1,.,TRBJ2-3,TRBD2
TGTGCCAGCAGTGAAGCCTCGGGGACAGCTACTTTTAGCGGGAGGGCCAATGAGCAGTTCTTC,CASSEASGTATFSGRANEQFF,TRBV6-1,.,TRBJ2-1,TRBD2
TGTGCCAGCAGCCAACGAGGGACAGGGACAAATCAGCCCCAGCATTTT,CASSQRGTGTNQPQHF,TRBV7-2,.,TRBJ1-5,TRBD1
TGTGCCAGCAGCCCCATAGCGGGAGGGCCCAGCGGGGAGCTGTTTTTT,CASSPIAGGPSGELFF,TRBV7-8,.,TRBJ2-2,TRBD2
TGTGCCAGCAGCTCGGGACTAGCGGGAGTAATCTACGAGCAGTACTTC,CASSSGLAGVIYEQYF,TRBV7-2,.,TRBJ2-7,TRBD2
TGTGCCAGCAGGGGGACTAGCGGGGCGGCCTACAATGAGCAGTTCTTC,CASRGTSGAAYNEQFF,TRBV2,.,TRBJ2-1,TRBD2
TGTGCCAGCAGCTTATTGGATTTCTACTATGGCTACACCTTC,CASSLLDFYYGYTF,TRBV7-9,few,TRBJ1-2,.
TGTGCCAGCAGCGTAGAGGTAAACACTGAAGCTTTCTTT,CASSVEVNTEAFF,TRBV9,once,TRBJ1-1,.
TGTGCCAGCAGCCCACGGAGGGAAGATACGCAGTATTTT,CASSPRREDTQYF,TRBV7-9,few,TRBJ2-3,.
TGCGCCAGCAGCTTGTCAGGGATGAACACTGAAGCTTTCTTT,CASSLSGMNTEAFF,TRBV5-1,.,TRBJ1-1,.
TGTGCCAGCTCAGAGGGACTAGCGGGAGAGGCCGGGGAGCTGTTTTTT,CASSEGLAGEAGELFF,TRBV18,few,TRBJ2-2,TRBD2
TGTGCCAGCAGTTTAACAGTGGACTACGAGCAGTACTTC,CASSLTVDYEQYF,TRBV27,.,TRBJ2-7,.
TGTGCCAGCAGTTACGAACAGGGGGGGAGCACAGATACGCAGTATTTT,CASSYEQGGSTDTQYF,TRBV6-5,.,TRBJ2-3,.
TGTGCCAGCAGTGAGCCGGACAGGGACACCGGGGAGCTGTTTTTT,CASSEPDRDTGELFF,TRBV6-4,.,TRBJ2-2,TRBD1
TGTGCCAGCAGCGTTCCGATCGAGGTTCTGAACACCGGGGAGCTGTTTTTT,CASSVPIEVLNTGELFF,TRBV9,.,TRBJ2-2,.
TGTGCCAGCAGTGAAGCTAACCAGCCCCAGCATTTT,CASSEANQPQHF,TRBV6-1,.,TRBJ1-5,.
TGCGCCAGCAGCCTCGGGACTAGCCCTCGATATGAGCAGTTCTTC,CASSLGTSPRYEQFF,TRBV4-1,once,TRBJ2-1,TRBD2
TGTGCCAGTAGTTCAGATACCTACGAGCAGTACTTC,CASSSDTYEQYF,TRBV19,.,TRBJ2-7,.
TGTGCCAGCAGTTTAAGTGTAGAACGGATCGGACAGCCCCAGCATTTT,CASSLSVERIGQPQHF,TRBV28,once,TRBJ1-5,.
TGTGCCAGCAGATGGACAGGGAGCACAGATACGCAGTATTTT,CASRWTGSTDTQYF,TRBV6-5,.,TRBJ2-3,TRBD1
TGTGCCAGCAGCCCAGGGGGGGCCCGCTCCGACGAGCAGTACTTC,CASSPGGARSDEQYF,TRBV7-9,.,TRBJ2-7,.
TGTGCCAGCAGTGAAGGCCCAGGGGCGGAGACCCAGTACTTC,CASSEGPGAETQYF,TRBV6-1,once,TRBJ2-5,.
TGCGCCAGCAGCTTGGTGGATGTTGGCTCCTACGAGCAGTACTTC,CASSLVDVGSYEQYF,TRBV5-1,.,TRBJ2-7,.